These 27 T cell receptor beta chains were sequenced from one sample in a study of blood T cell repertoires in COVID-19. Only in-frame clones appear in the TCRdb table, and some are missing; sequencing was by immunoSEQ multiplex PCR. This sample has about 140,000 clones, with about 89% found just once. The sample comprised peripheral blood. These receptors all stem from a man between 45 and 60 years old with active COVID-19.

The rearrangement links TRBV7-8 to TRBJ2-7, with 8 bases identical to TRBD2. Germline V gene sequence: CDR1 SGHVS, CDR2 FQNEAQ. Trimming took 3 bases from V and 2 from J; bases not matched to a gene: 6. The CDR3 length is 15 residues. CDR3 coding DNA: TGTGCCAGCAGCTTCGGATTAGCGGGGACCTACGAGCAGTACTTC. It yields the protein CASSFGLAGTYEQYF.

This clone has just one count. The J gene is TRBJ1-3, the V gene TRBV5-1; 8 bases agree with TRBD1. V lost 0 bases to trimming and J lost 4 bases; unmatched junction nucleotides: 6. The CDR3 consists of 16 residues. The germline gives CDR1 SGHRS, CDR2 YFSETQ. For the CDR3, the DNA is TGCGCCAGCAGCTTGGGGGACAGGTCAGGAGGAAACACCATATATTTT. As protein: CASSLGDRSGGNTIYF.

The chain carries TRBV7-2 and TRBJ1-2; a possible D gene is TRBD1 (5 bases). The germline V gene encodes CDR1 SGHTA and CDR2 FQGNSA. The CDR3 covers 13 residues. Deletions cut 5 bases from V and 5 bases from J, with 12 bases between. For the CDR3, the DNA is TGTGCCAGCAGCATGGGCGGGGGTTATGGCTACACCTTC. As protein: CASSMGGGYGYTF. The full variable domain, completed using reference TRBV7-2 and TRBJ1-2, is GAGVSQSPSNKVTEKGKDVELRCDPISGHTALYWYRQSLGQGLEFLIYFQGNSAPDKSGLPSDRFSAERTGGSVSTLTIQRTQQEDSAVYLCASSMGGGYGYTFGSGTRLTVV.

V gene TRBV5-1 combines with J gene TRBJ1-4, with D perhaps TRBD1 (6 bases). V was shortened by 0 bases and J by 5 bases, with 11 bases between the two germline ends. Looked up from germline, CDR1 is SGHRS and CDR2 is YFSETQ. This CDR3 contains 15 residues. The CDR3 loop reads CASSLAQGRNEKLFF. The CDR3 nucleotides read TGCGCCAGCAGCTTGGCACAGGGAAGAAATGAAAAACTGTTTTTT.

For this clone: A read error may produce the germline difference seen at one junction end. This chain's CDR3 is CAISESLDRAWF. CDR3 DNA: TGTGCCATCAGTGAGTCGCTGGACAGGGCGTGGTTC. V usage is TRBV10-3 and J usage is TRBJ2-7; 8 bases agree with TRBD1. CDR3 size: 12 residues. Germline CDR1 and CDR2: ENHRY and SYGVKD.

The chain links TRBV5-1 to TRBJ2-3, with D maybe TRBD2 (6 bases). CDR3 length: 15 amino acids. Per the germline V gene, CDR1 is SGHRS and CDR2 is YFSETQ. The V end lost 0 bases, the J end lost 3 bases, and 11 bases lay between the germline ends. CDR3 amino acids: CASSLEEGKTDTQYF. The CDR3 DNA follows: TGCGCCAGCAGCTTGGAGGAGGGGAAGACAGATACGCAGTATTTT.

This rearrangement joins TRBV6-5 to TRBJ2-6; D unclear. The germline V gene has CDR1 MNHEY and CDR2 SVGAGI. Trimming removed 3 bases at V and 0 bases at J, with 6 bases between. This CDR3 has 15 amino acids. As DNA, the CDR3 is TGTGCCAGCAGTTATAGATACTCTGGGGCCAACGTCCTGACTTTC. Translation: CASSYRYSGANVLTF.

The chain couples TRBV5-6 to TRBJ1-1, with D perhaps TRBD1 (5 bases). Germline CDR1 SGHDT, CDR2 YYEEEE. CDR3 length: 14 amino acids. V was trimmed by 4 bases and J by 5 bases, leaving 15 bases between them. CDR3 nucleotide sequence: TGTGCCAGCAGCCCCCTCAGGGCCAGGACTGAAGCTTTCTTT. Its protein is CASSPLRARTEAFF.

V usage is TRBV5-1 and J usage is TRBJ2-3, with D maybe TRBD1 (6 bases). The V end was cut by 5 bases, the J end by 2 bases, with 12 bases between. Germline values: CDR1 SGHRS, CDR2 YFSETQ. CDR3 length: 14 residues. The CDR3 sequence: CASRNEGVTDTQYF. In DNA form, the CDR3 reads TGCGCCAGCAGGAACGAGGGGGTCACAGATACGCAGTATTTT.

On this clone: One end of the junction is discordant with germline, which a read error may explain. V is TRBV12-3 or TRBV12-4 and J is TRBJ1-2; a possible D gene is TRBD1 (6 bases). This CDR3 has 13 amino acids. The CDR3 nucleotides read TGTGTCAGCAGGCGGGCGGGGGCGCATGGCTACACCTTC. This sequence encodes CVSRRAGAHGYTF.

This clone turned up a few times. This sequence joins TRBV18 and TRBJ2-7; D unresolved. CDR1 is KGHSH, CDR2 LQKENI, per germline. The CDR3 runs to 14 residues. V was pared by 5 bases and J by 3 bases, with 14 bases between. CDR3 sequence: CASSSTGSFYEQYF. The CDR3 DNA sequence: TGTGCCAGCTCATCTACCGGGTCGTTCTACGAGCAGTACTTC. Filled out from reference TRBV18 and TRBJ2-7, the complete variable domain reads NAGVMQNPRHLVRRRGQEARLRCSPMKGHSHVYWYRQLPEEGLKFMVYLQKENIIDESGMPKERFSAEFPKEGPSILRIQQVVRGDSAAYFCASSSTGSFYEQYFGPGTRLTVT.

This chain uses TRBV5-4 with TRBJ2-5, with 12 bases that match TRBD1. From germline, CDR1 is SGHNT and CDR2 YYREEE (reference sequence). The J segment lost 5 bases and the V segment lost 4 bases, leaving 12 bases of the junction unmatched. The CDR3 sequence is 17 residues long. The CDR3 region is CASSRLGQGAGLETQYF. The CDR3 DNA follows: TGTGCCAGCAGCCGCTTGGGACAGGGGGCCGGGCTGGAGACCCAGTACTTC.

The rearrangement uses TRBV19 and TRBJ2-1; no clear D gene. The V end was cut by 10 bases, the J end by 0 bases, with 10 bases between. CDR1 is LNHDA and CDR2 is SQIVND in the germline V gene (reference sequence). The CDR3 is 13 amino acids. The CDR3 bases are TGTGCCACCCGAGGATTCTCCTACAATGAGCAGTTCTTC. This gives the protein CATRGFSYNEQFF.

This clone turned up a few times. This rearrangement joins TRBV6-1 to TRBJ2-7; D is possibly TRBD1 (5 bases). CDR3 length equals 14 residues. Trimming removed 2 bases from V and 3 bases from J, with 11 bases in between. In germline, CDR1 is MNHNS, CDR2 SASEGT. This CDR3 is CASSETSGRYEQYF. CDR3 nucleotide sequence: TGTGCCAGCAGTGAAACTTCAGGGCGCTACGAGCAGTACTTC.

The table lists this clone with a count of one. CDR3 nucleotide sequence: TGTGCCAGCAGCTCACGGGGGGCCAGCACAGATACGCAGTATTTT. Its translation: CASSSRGASTDTQYF. The chain employs TRBV11-3 and TRBJ2-3; TRBD2 is a possible D gene (7 bases). V shed 4 bases and J shed 0 bases, with 11 bases lying between them. CDR1 is SGHNT and CDR2 is YENEEA in the germline V gene. The CDR3 contains 15 residues.

This clone was observed a handful of times. This rearrangement joins TRBV5-1 to TRBJ2-7; no firm D call. Germline V CDR1 and CDR2: SGHRS, YFSETQ. The CDR3 covers 10 residues. The germline V and J ends were trimmed by 8 bases and 9 bases, with 12 bases remaining between them. CDR3 sequence (DNA): TGCGCCAGTAAACTACTTGGGCAGTACTTC. Encoded protein: CASKLLGQYF.

The chain has TRBV6-5 and TRBJ2-7; a possible D gene is TRBD1 (5 bases). The CDR3 sequence is 13 residues long. Germline loops: CDR1 MNHEY, CDR2 SVGAGI. The V end lost 8 bases, the J end lost 9 bases, and 20 bases lay between the germline ends. The DNA for the CDR3 is TGTGCCAGCTGGGCCCAGGGAAATTCCGCGCAGTACTTC. Translation gives CASWAQGNSAQYF.

The chain combines TRBV12-3 or TRBV12-4 with TRBJ1-5, with a possible D match to TRBD1 (5 bases). Trimming left V 5 bases short and J 4 bases short, with 9 bases between. The CDR3 runs to 13 residues. CDR3 sequence reads: CASSMDTNQPQHF. In nucleotides, the CDR3 is TGTGCCAGCAGTATGGACACTAATCAGCCCCAGCATTTT.

The chain combines TRBV2 with TRBJ1-1; D not certain. CDR3 length: 14 residues. V was shortened by 6 bases and J by 1 base, with 12 bases between the two germline ends. Germline lookup yields CDR1 SNHLY and CDR2 FYNNEI. The CDR3 loop is CASRIGRQNTEAFF. The CDR3 DNA follows: TGTGCCAGCAGGATAGGGAGACAGAACACTGAAGCTTTCTTT.

This chain connects TRBV5-6 to TRBJ2-7, with 9 bases matching TRBD1. This CDR3 region has 17 residues. From germline, CDR1 is SGHDT and CDR2 YYEEEE. The junction had 15 bases not matched to a gene; V was cut back by 4 bases and J by 4 bases. CDR3 protein: CASSGLVTGTGKYEQYF. The CDR3 DNA reads TGTGCCAGCAGCGGTTTGGTAACCGGGACAGGGAAGTACGAGCAGTACTTC. Full variable domain (missing parts from reference TRBV5-6 and TRBJ2-7): DAGVTQSPTHLIKTRGQQVTLRCSPKSGHDTVSWYQQALGQGPQFIFQYYEEEERQRGNFPDRFSGHQFPNYSSELNVNALLLGDSALYLCASSGLVTGTGKYEQYFGPGTRLTVT.

The CDR3 nucleotides read TGTGCCAGTAGTATAGATGGCAGGGGAACCTACAATGAGCAGTTCTTC. Translated, it gives CASSIDGRGTYNEQFF. The chain recombines TRBV19 with TRBJ2-1, with D tentatively TRBD1 (6 bases). Germline CDR1 reads LNHDA; CDR2 reads SQIVND (reference sequence). This CDR3 is 16 amino acids long. V shed 0 bases and J shed 2 bases, with 11 bases lying between them.

The V gene is TRBV6-6, the J gene TRBJ2-5, with TRBD1 matching over 12 bases. CDR3 length equals 18 residues. Germline loops: CDR1 MNHNY, CDR2 SVGAGI (reference sequence). The ends lost 5 bases at V and 5 bases at J; junction bases unmatched: 15. The CDR3 sequence is CASSLRLSGQGAGETQYF. CDR3 sequence (DNA): TGTGCCAGCAGTCTACGACTGTCGGGACAGGGGGCAGGGGAGACCCAGTACTTC.

The chain couples TRBV4-2 to TRBJ2-5, with TRBD2 matching over 7 bases. The CDR3 consists of 13 residues. Germline loops: CDR1 LGHNA, CDR2 YNFKEQ. V lost 7 bases to trimming and J lost 1 base; unmatched junction nucleotides: 3. The CDR3 DNA follows: TGTGCCAGCATGGGGGGGTCCCAAGAGACCCAGTACTTC. Its translation: CASMGGSQETQYF.

The V call is TRBV24-1, the J call TRBJ2-1; TRBD1 might be the D (5 bases). The CDR3 totals 16 residues. CDR1 and CDR2 from the germline V gene are KGHDR and SFDVKD. Trimming left V 4 bases short and J 9 bases short, with 21 bases between. The CDR3 protein is CATSDVRGNPPGEQFF. In DNA, the CDR3 is TGTGCCACCAGTGACGTTAGGGGAAACCCCCCCGGTGAGCAGTTCTTC.

This clone was detected ten times or more. The chain uses TRBV5-1 and TRBJ2-7; weak D call: TRBD1 (6 bases). With 7 bases removed from V and 2 bases from J, the gap between germline ends came to 16 bases. The germline gives CDR1 SGHRS, CDR2 YFSETQ. The CDR3 contains 14 residues. This CDR3 is CASHPGDITYEQYF. The CDR3 nucleotides are TGCGCCAGCCATCCCGGGGACATCACCTACGAGCAGTACTTC.

V is TRBV5-4 and J is TRBJ1-6, with D unclear. Trimming took 4 bases from V and 6 from J, leaving 17 bases between them. The CDR3 consists of 16 residues. Germline values: CDR1 SGHNT, CDR2 YYREEE (reference sequence). In nucleotides, the CDR3 is TGTGCCAGCAGCGATGCGACTCGTTCCCTTAATTCACCCCTCCACTTT. As protein: CASSDATRSLNSPLHF. Full variable domain (outside the CDR3, taken from reference TRBV5-4 and TRBJ1-6): ETGVTQSPTHLIKTRGQQVTLRCSSQSGHNTVSWYQQALGQGPQFIFQYYREEENGRGNFPPRFSGLQFPNYSSELNVNALELDDSALYLCASSDATRSLNSPLHFGNGTRLTVT.

The J gene is TRBJ2-7, the V gene TRBV19; D perhaps matches TRBD2 (6 bases). CDR1 LNHDA and CDR2 SQIVND come from the germline V gene (reference sequence). The CDR3 runs to 13 residues. V was shortened by 6 bases and J by 1 base, with 10 bases between the two germline ends. In nucleotides, the CDR3 is TGTGCCAGTAGGTCTAGCGTATCCTACGAGCAGTACTTC. Protein: CASRSSVSYEQYF.